The clone carrying this T cell receptor (beta chain) was detected only a few times. This sample stems from a study of T cells in Graves' hyperthyroidism and ophthalmopathy. Amplification of TCR beta CDR3 regions was performed using RNA transcripts as template. Carried out on the TCR CDR3, a first-round RT-PCR used the HTBI primer set. MiXCR was run by TCRdb on the multiplex PCR reads, yielding one entry per CDR3 protein. The table shows 500,000 to 700,000 distinct CDR3 sequences, with 16% occurring only once. CDR1 GTSNPN and CDR2 SVGIG come from the germline V gene (reference sequence). The CDR3 contains 13 residues. With 5 bases clipped from V and 6 bases from J, the junction kept 8 bases outside the gene matches.

The TCR was taken from a woman aged 18-29 years with Graves' hyperthyroidism. The sequencing input was blood. The chain carries TRBV30 and TRBJ2-3; 7 bases are a match to TRBD1. CDR3 loop: CAWATGHGDTQYF. CDR3 bases: TGTGCCTGGGCGACAGGGCACGGGGATACGCAGTATTTT.